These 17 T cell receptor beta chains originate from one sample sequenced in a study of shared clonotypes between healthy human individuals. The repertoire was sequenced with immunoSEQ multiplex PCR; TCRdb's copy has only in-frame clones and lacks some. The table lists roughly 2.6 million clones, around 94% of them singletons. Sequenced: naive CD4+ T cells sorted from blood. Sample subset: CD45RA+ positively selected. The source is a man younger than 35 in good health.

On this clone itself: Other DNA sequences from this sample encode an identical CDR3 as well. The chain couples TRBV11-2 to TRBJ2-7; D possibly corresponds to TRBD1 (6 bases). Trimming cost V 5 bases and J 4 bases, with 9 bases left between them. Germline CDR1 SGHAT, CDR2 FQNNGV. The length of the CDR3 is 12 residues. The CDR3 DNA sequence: TGTGCCAGCAGCGTCCAGGGGTACGAGCAGTACTTC. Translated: CASSVQGYEQYF.

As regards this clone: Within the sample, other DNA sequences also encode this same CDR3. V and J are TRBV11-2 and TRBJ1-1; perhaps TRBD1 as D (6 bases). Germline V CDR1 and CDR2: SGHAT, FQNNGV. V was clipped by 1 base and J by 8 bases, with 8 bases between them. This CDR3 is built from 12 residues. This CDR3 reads CASSLGTGEAFF. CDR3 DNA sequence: TGTGCCAGCAGCTTAGGTACAGGGGAAGCTTTCTTT.

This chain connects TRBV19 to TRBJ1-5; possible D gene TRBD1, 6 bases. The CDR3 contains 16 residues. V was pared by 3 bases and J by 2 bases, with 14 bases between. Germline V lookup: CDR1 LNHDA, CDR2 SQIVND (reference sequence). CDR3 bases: TGTGCCAGTAGTATTGGGGGGCGCACAGGCAATCAGCCCCAGCATTTT. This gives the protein CASSIGGRTGNQPQHF.

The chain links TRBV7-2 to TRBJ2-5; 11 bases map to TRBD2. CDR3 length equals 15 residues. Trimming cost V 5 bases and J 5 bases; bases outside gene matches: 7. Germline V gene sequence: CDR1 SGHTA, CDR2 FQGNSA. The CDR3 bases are TGTGCCAGCAGCCTACTAGCGGGAGTCGGCGAGACCCAGTACTTC. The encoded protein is CASSLLAGVGETQYF. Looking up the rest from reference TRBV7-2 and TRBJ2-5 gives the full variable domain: GAGVSQSPSNKVTEKGKDVELRCDPISGHTALYWYRQSLGQGLEFLIYFQGNSAPDKSGLPSDRFSAERTGGSVSTLTIQRTQQEDSAVYLCASSLLAGVGETQYFGPGTRLLVL.

The DNA for the CDR3 is TGCGCCAGCAGCGCCCCCGGGACTACCTCCTACGAGCAGTACTTC. It specifies CASSAPGTTSYEQYF. The chain is built from TRBV5-1 and TRBJ2-7, with 7 bases fitting TRBD2. J gave up 0 bases and V 4 bases, and 7 bases lay outside the gene matches. CDR1 and CDR2 (germline): SGHRS, YFSETQ. The CDR3 is made up of 15 amino acids.

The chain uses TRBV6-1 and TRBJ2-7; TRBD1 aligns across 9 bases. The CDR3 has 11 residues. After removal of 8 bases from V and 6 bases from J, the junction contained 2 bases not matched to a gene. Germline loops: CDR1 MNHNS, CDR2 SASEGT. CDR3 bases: TGTGCCAGCCAGGGACAGGGCGAGCAGTACTTC. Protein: CASQGQGEQYF.

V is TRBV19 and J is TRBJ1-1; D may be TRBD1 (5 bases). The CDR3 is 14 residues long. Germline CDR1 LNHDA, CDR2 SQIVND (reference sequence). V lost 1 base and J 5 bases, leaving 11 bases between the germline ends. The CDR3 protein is CASSIGLRGTEAFF. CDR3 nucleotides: TGTGCCAGTAGTATAGGTCTTCGGGGGACTGAAGCTTTCTTT.

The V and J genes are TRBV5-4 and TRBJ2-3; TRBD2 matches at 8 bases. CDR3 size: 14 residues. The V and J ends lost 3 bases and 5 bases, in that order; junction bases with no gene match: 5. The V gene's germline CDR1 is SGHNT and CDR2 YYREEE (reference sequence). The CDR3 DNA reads TGTGCCAGCAGCTCGGGGGGGCGGTTAGATACGCAGTATTTT. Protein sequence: CASSSGGRLDTQYF.

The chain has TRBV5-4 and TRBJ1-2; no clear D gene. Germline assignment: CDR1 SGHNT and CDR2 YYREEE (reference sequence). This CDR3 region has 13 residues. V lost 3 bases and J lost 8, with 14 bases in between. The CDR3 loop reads CASSSPGVGGYTF. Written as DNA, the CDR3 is TGTGCCAGCAGCTCGCCCGGGGTCGGCGGCTACACCTTC.

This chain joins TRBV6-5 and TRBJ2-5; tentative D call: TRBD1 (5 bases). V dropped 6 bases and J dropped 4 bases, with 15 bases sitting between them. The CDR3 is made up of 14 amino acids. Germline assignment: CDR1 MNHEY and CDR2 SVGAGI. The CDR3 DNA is TGTGCCAGCAGATCGACAGTTACCGGAGAGACCCAGTACTTC. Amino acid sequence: CASRSTVTGETQYF.

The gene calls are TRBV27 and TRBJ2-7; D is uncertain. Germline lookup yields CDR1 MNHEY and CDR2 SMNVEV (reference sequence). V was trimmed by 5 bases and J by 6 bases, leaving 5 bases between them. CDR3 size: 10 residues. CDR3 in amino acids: CASSNVEQYF. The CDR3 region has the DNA TGTGCCAGCAGTAACGTCGAGCAGTACTTC.

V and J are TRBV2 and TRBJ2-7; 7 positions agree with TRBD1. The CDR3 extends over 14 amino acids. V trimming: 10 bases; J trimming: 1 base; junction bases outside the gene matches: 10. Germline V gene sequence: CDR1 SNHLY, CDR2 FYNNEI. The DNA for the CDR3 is TGTGCCACCGCTAGACAGGGACAGTCCTACGAGCAGTACTTC. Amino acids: CATARQGQSYEQYF.

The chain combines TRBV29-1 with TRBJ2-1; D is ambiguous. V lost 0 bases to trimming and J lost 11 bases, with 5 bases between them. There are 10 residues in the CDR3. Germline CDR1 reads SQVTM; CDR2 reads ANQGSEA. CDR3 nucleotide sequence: TGCAGCGTTGAAGATCGGAAGCAGTTCTTC. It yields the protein CSVEDRKQFF.

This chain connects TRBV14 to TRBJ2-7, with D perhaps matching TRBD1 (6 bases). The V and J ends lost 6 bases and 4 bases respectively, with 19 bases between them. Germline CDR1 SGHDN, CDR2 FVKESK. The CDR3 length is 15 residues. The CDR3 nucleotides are TGTGCCAGCAGTCCGATGTCCGGCAGGGGTTACGAGCAGTACTTC. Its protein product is CASSPMSGRGYEQYF.

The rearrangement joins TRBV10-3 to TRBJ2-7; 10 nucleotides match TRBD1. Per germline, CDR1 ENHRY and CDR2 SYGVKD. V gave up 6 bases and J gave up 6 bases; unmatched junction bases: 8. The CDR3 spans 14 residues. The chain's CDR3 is CAISSGTGAPEQYF. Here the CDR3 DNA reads TGTGCCATCAGCTCCGGGACAGGGGCCCCCGAGCAGTACTTC.

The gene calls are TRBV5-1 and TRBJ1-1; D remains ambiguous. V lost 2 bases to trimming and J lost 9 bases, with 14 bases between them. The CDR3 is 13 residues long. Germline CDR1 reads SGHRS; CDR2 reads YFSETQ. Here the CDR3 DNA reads TGCGCCAGCAGCTTCCGACCTGCGTTGAAAGCTTTCTTT. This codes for CASSFRPALKAFF.

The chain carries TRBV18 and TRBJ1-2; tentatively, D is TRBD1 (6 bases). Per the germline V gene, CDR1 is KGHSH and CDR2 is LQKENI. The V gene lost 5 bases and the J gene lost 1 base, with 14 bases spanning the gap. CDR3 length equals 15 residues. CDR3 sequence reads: CASSLWGQFNYGYTF. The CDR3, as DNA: TGTGCCAGCTCATTATGGGGGCAGTTTAACTATGGCTACACCTTC. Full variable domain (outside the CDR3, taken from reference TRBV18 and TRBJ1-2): NAGVMQNPRHLVRRRGQEARLRCSPMKGHSHVYWYRQLPEEGLKFMVYLQKENIIDESGMPKERFSAEFPKEGPSILRIQQVVRGDSAAYFCASSLWGQFNYGYTFGSGTRLTVV.